The 31 T cell receptor beta chains below all came from one sample that was sequenced in a study of T cell changes during pregnancy in multiple sclerosis. Data came from immunoSEQ multiplex PCR; TCRdb stores just in-frame clones and leaves some out. The table records more than 15,000 clones, 75% to 90% of them present only once. Sample: CD8+ T cells from peripheral blood mononuclear cells, taken in the third trimester of pregnancy. These receptors all stem from a female donor in good health, enrolled as a control in a pregnancy study.

The chain links TRBV27 to TRBJ2-7, with 10 bases matching TRBD1. The V gene end was trimmed by 3 bases and the J gene end by 6 bases; junction bases not matched to a gene: 8. Germline V gives CDR1 MNHEY, CDR2 SMNVEV (reference sequence). This CDR3 spans 15 amino acids. CDR3 in DNA: TGTGCCAGCAGTTTTTCAGACAGGGGGCCTTCCGAGCAGTACTTC. Protein product: CASSFSDRGPSEQYF.

The CDR3 loop is CASSPPRGGLAGYGGSTDTQYF. CDR3 DNA: TGTGCCAGCAGCCCCCCCCGAGGGGGACTAGCGGGGTACGGGGGAAGCACAGATACGCAGTATTTT. The V call is TRBV14, the J call TRBJ2-3; the match to TRBD2 covers 13 bases. The CDR3 is 22 amino acids. V shed 4 bases and J 0 bases; nucleotides not matched to a gene: 19. CDR1 SGHDN and CDR2 FVKESK come from the germline V gene.

This clone has only one observation. The gene calls are TRBV5-5 and TRBJ2-1; 7 bases are a match to TRBD2. Unmatched junction bases numbered 7, after V lost 1 base and J lost 3 bases. Germline CDR1 SGHKS, CDR2 YYEKEE (reference sequence). The CDR3 runs to 16 residues. CDR3 protein: CASSLPGGSDYNEQFF. DNA for the CDR3: TGTGCCAGCAGCTTGCCGGGGGGAAGTGACTACAATGAGCAGTTCTTC.

The V gene is TRBV13, the J gene TRBJ2-5; TRBD2 might be the D (6 bases). CDR1 is PRHDT and CDR2 is FYEKMQ in the germline V gene (reference sequence). This CDR3 spans 15 amino acids. V was trimmed by 3 bases and J by 4 bases, leaving 15 bases between them. The CDR3 region is CASSFQERAGETQYF. The CDR3 DNA sequence: TGTGCCAGCAGCTTTCAGGAGCGGGCGGGAGAGACCCAGTACTTC.

The chain has TRBV7-9 and TRBJ2-5; D is undetermined. This CDR3 has 16 amino acids. V shed 3 bases and J shed 2 bases, with 16 bases lying between them. Germline-derived CDR1 and CDR2 are SEHNR and FQNEAQ (reference sequence). CDR3 loop: CASSFPGFHLQETQYF. CDR3 in DNA: TGTGCCAGCAGCTTCCCAGGCTTTCACTTACAAGAGACCCAGTACTTC.

V and J are TRBV29-1 and TRBJ2-2; 8 nucleotides match TRBD1. Germline values: CDR1 SQVTM, CDR2 ANQGSEA. With V trimmed by 6 bases and J by 2 bases, 2 bases remained unmatched. CDR3 length: 13 amino acids. The CDR3 here is CSVTGVNTGELFF. CDR3 nucleotides: TGCAGCGTGACAGGGGTTAACACCGGGGAGCTGTTTTTT.

There are a few counts of this clone. The genes are TRBV28 and TRBJ2-1; the match to TRBD2 covers 11 bases. CDR1 MDHEN and CDR2 SYDVKM come from the germline V gene. The CDR3 consists of 15 residues. J lost 3 bases, V lost 5 bases, and 3 bases had no gene match. The CDR3 DNA follows: TGTGCCAGCAGTCAACTAGCGGGAGTCTACAATGAGCAGTTCTTC. The encoded protein is CASSQLAGVYNEQFF.

This clone turned up a few times. The chain combines TRBV7-9 with TRBJ2-6; no clear D. Germline V gene lookup returns CDR1 SEHNR and CDR2 FQNEAQ (reference sequence). The CDR3 runs to 14 residues. Trimming took 4 bases from V and 4 from J, leaving 8 bases between them. CDR3 bases: TGTGCCAGCAGCTCCAGTGAAGGGGCCAACGTCCTGACTTTC. Translation gives CASSSSEGANVLTF.

This clone was observed once. The chain links TRBV4-1 to TRBJ2-3; 7 nucleotides align to TRBD2. Germline V gene sequence: CDR1 MGHRA, CDR2 YSYEKL. The CDR3 extends over 14 amino acids. The V and J ends lost 5 bases and 3 bases, in that order; junction bases with no gene match: 5. CDR3 nucleotides: TGCGCCAGCAGCGACCGGGACTATACAGATACGCAGTATTTT. It codes for CASSDRDYTDTQYF.

The chain is built from TRBV11-2 and TRBJ2-7; D remains unclear. CDR1 SGHAT and CDR2 FQNNGV come from the germline V gene. The CDR3 covers 14 residues. Trimming removed 0 bases from V and 2 bases from J, with 8 bases in between. The CDR3 DNA reads as TGTGCCAGCAGCTTAGAGAGAGATACCTACGAGCAGTACTTC. It translates to CASSLERDTYEQYF.

The chain couples TRBV7-9 to TRBJ2-5; TRBD1 might be the D (5 bases). Germline values: CDR1 SEHNR, CDR2 FQNEAQ (reference sequence). The CDR3 spans 14 residues. Trimming took off 6 bases at V and 5 bases at J, with 16 bases between the two ends. The CDR3 loop reads CASRAGQEWETQYF. The DNA for the CDR3 is TGTGCCAGCAGGGCTGGACAAGAGTGGGAGACCCAGTACTTC.

The chain employs TRBV10-1 and TRBJ2-1; 13 positions agree with TRBD2. The CDR3 runs 23 residues. CDR1 and CDR2 from the germline V gene are WNHNN and SYGVQD (reference sequence). Germline trimming cut 7 bases from V and 1 base from J; bases unmatched to any gene: 25. CDR3 nucleotides: TGCGCCAGCATAAATCCTTCCTGGACCAGACTAGCGGGGGGACAGTTTTCCTACAATGAGCAGTTCTTC. Its protein product is CASINPSWTRLAGGQFSYNEQFF.

A few counts support this clone. The chain has TRBV6-4 and TRBJ2-1; the D gene is possibly TRBD2 (5 bases). The CDR3 spans 13 residues. From germline, CDR1 is MRHNA and CDR2 SNTAGT. Trimming removed 5 bases from V and 0 bases from J, with 5 bases in between. CDR3 in amino acids: CASSTSSYNEQFF. CDR3 coding DNA: TGTGCCAGCAGTACTAGCTCCTACAATGAGCAGTTCTTC.

The rearrangement links TRBV29-1 to TRBJ2-4, with D maybe TRBD2 (7 bases). Trimming took 3 bases from V and 8 from J, leaving 23 bases between them. This CDR3 region has 16 residues. Germline CDR1 is SQVTM and CDR2 is ANQGSEA. CDR3 coding DNA: TGCAGCGTTGAGGGGACTACAACAGGGAGTACGGACATTCAGTACTTC. This encodes CSVEGTTTGSTDIQYF.

This chain links TRBV11-2 with TRBJ2-7; 8 nucleotides agree with TRBD2. This CDR3 comprises 16 residues. The ends lost 0 bases at V and 1 base at J; junction bases unmatched: 5. Germline V gene data show CDR1 as SGHAT and CDR2 as FQNNGV. CDR3 nucleotide sequence: TGTGCCAGCAGCTTAGACGTTGGGACTAGATCCTACGAGCAGTACTTC. It translates to CASSLDVGTRSYEQYF.

This CDR3 is CASRVERIYNEQFF. In DNA, the CDR3 is TGCGCCAGCAGGGTGGAGCGGATCTACAATGAGCAGTTCTTC. This chain uses TRBV10-1 with TRBJ2-1; TRBD2 might be the D (5 bases). This CDR3 is built from 14 residues. V was pared by 6 bases and J by 3 bases, with 12 bases between. Germline CDR1 is WNHNN and CDR2 is SYGVQD (reference sequence).

This clone was found a few times. The V and J genes are TRBV4-2 and TRBJ2-3, with 7 positions matching TRBD2. With 4 bases clipped from V and 2 bases from J, the junction kept 3 bases outside the gene matches. The CDR3 sequence is 14 residues long. From germline, CDR1 is LGHNA and CDR2 YNFKEQ. The CDR3 sequence is CASSPGLDTDTQYF. The DNA for the CDR3 is TGTGCCAGCAGCCCCGGACTAGACACAGATACGCAGTATTTT.

This clone has a handful of counts. V gene TRBV7-9 combines with J gene TRBJ2-1, with D hard to call. Trimming cost V 6 bases and J 10 bases, with 10 bases left between them. The CDR3 is made up of 11 amino acids. CDR1 and CDR2 from the germline V gene are SEHNR and FQNEAQ (reference sequence). The CDR3 DNA follows: TGTGCCAGCAGTCTCACTCCGGAGCAGTTCTTC. Encoded protein: CASSLTPEQFF.

The genes are TRBV5-6 and TRBJ1-1; 8 bases line up with TRBD1. The germline gives CDR1 SGHDT, CDR2 YYEEEE. The CDR3 runs to 15 residues. Trimming cost V 4 bases and J 3 bases; bases outside gene matches: 8. CDR3 region: CASSGSGGGHTEAFF. The CDR3 nucleotides are TGTGCCAGCAGCGGATCAGGGGGCGGTCACACTGAAGCTTTCTTT.

The gene calls are TRBV6-5 and TRBJ2-1; tentative D call: TRBD1 (5 bases). This CDR3 comprises 13 residues. Trimming pared 6 bases from V and 8 bases from J, leaving 14 bases between. From germline, CDR1 is MNHEY and CDR2 SVGAGI. CDR3 nucleotide sequence: TGTGCCAGCAGCCTAACCAGGGCCCATGAGCAGTTCTTC. Its translation: CASSLTRAHEQFF.

V usage is TRBV18 and J usage is TRBJ1-1; 8 positions agree with TRBD1. The CDR3 totals 14 residues. V lost 3 bases to trimming and J lost 5 bases; unmatched junction nucleotides: 5. CDR1 KGHSH and CDR2 LQKENI come from the germline V gene. CDR3 amino acids: CASSPDRVGTEAFF. CDR3 bases: TGTGCCAGCTCACCGGACAGGGTGGGGACTGAAGCTTTCTTT.

This clone was observed a single time. As DNA, the CDR3 is TGTGCCAGCACACGGGCAGGGGATACCTACGAGCAGTACTTC. The encoded protein is CASTRAGDTYEQYF. The V call is TRBV28, the J call TRBJ2-7, with a tentative D call TRBD1 (6 bases). V was pared by 7 bases and J by 2 bases, with 15 bases between. Germline CDR1 and CDR2: MDHEN and SYDVKM. The CDR3 is 14 amino acids.

The chain recombines TRBV30 with TRBJ1-4; D is perhaps TRBD1 (5 bases). Germline V gene lookup returns CDR1 GTSNPN and CDR2 SVGIG (reference sequence). The V end was cut by 0 bases, the J end by 3 bases, with 5 bases between. The CDR3 length is 13 residues. The CDR3 here is CAWSVGANEKLFF. CDR3 bases: TGTGCCTGGAGTGTAGGGGCTAATGAAAAACTGTTTTTT. The full variable domain, completed using reference TRBV30 and TRBJ1-4, is SQTIHQWPATLVQPVGSPLSLECTVEGTSNPNLYWYRQAAGRGLQLLFYSVGIGQISSEVPQNLSASRPQDRQFILSSKKLLLSDSGFYLCAWSVGANEKLFFGSGTQLSVL.

V usage is TRBV9 and J usage is TRBJ2-1; TRBD1 aligns across 7 bases. The CDR3 length is 16 residues. The V segment lost 3 bases and the J segment 5 bases; nucleotides outside the gene matches: 11. Germline values: CDR1 SGDLS, CDR2 YYNGEE. CDR3 loop: CASSELSGTANNEQFF. CDR3 bases: TGTGCCAGCAGCGAGCTGTCCGGGACAGCCAACAATGAGCAGTTCTTC. The complete variable domain, with remaining parts taken from reference TRBV9 and TRBJ2-1, reads DSGVTQTPKHLITATGQRVTLRCSPRSGDLSVYWYQQSLDQGLQFLIQYYNGEERAKGNILERFSAQQFPDLHSELNLSSLELGDSALYFCASSELSGTANNEQFFGPGTRLTVL.

The chain combines TRBV6-1 with TRBJ2-7, with a weak D call TRBD2 (7 bases). Trimming took off 3 bases at V and 6 bases at J, with 18 bases between the two ends. Germline V gene sequence: CDR1 MNHNS, CDR2 SASEGT. The CDR3 has 15 amino acids. This CDR3 is CASSDITAGAAEQYF. The CDR3 nucleotides are TGTGCCAGCAGTGATATAACCGCGGGGGCAGCCGAGCAGTACTTC.

The rearrangement links TRBV6-1 to TRBJ2-7, with D tentatively TRBD2 (6 bases). Trimming left V 0 bases short and J 5 bases short, with 20 bases between. CDR3 length equals 17 residues. The germline gives CDR1 MNHNS, CDR2 SASEGT. In DNA, the CDR3 is TGTGCCAGCAGTGAAGCGGAGGGTCCACCTCCTGACCACGAGCAGTACTTC. Translated: CASSEAEGPPPDHEQYF.

The rearrangement uses TRBV5-1 and TRBJ1-1, with TRBD1 identical over 7 bases. CDR3 length: 13 amino acids. The germline V gene encodes CDR1 SGHRS and CDR2 YFSETQ. V lost 4 bases, J lost 4 bases, and 4 bases stayed unmatched. The DNA for the CDR3 is TGCGCCAGCAGCCAGACAGGGCGCACTGAAGCTTTCTTT. Amino acids: CASSQTGRTEAFF.

This clone was seen a few times. The CDR3 DNA reads as TGTGCCAGTAGCCCCCTACAGAAGGTCTATAATTCACCCCTCCACTTT. It yields the protein CASSPLQKVYNSPLHF. The rearrangement joins TRBV19 to TRBJ1-6; no clear D. V was pared by 6 bases and J by 3 bases, with 15 bases between. From germline, CDR1 is LNHDA and CDR2 SQIVND (reference sequence). The CDR3 spans 16 residues.

A few counts support this clone. V is TRBV27 and J is TRBJ2-3; 8 bases match TRBD1. The J segment lost 7 bases and the V segment lost 2 bases, leaving 8 bases of the junction unmatched. Germline assignment: CDR1 MNHEY and CDR2 SMNVEV (reference sequence). The CDR3 covers 15 residues. CDR3 in DNA: TGTGCCAGCAGTTTAGGGACAGGACCTTCCCATACGCAGTATTTT. Amino acid sequence: CASSLGTGPSHTQYF.

This clone appeared once. The V call is TRBV19, the J call TRBJ1-5; 7 bases align to TRBD1. The germline CDR1 and CDR2 sequences are LNHDA and SQIVND (reference sequence). With 6 bases clipped from V and 0 bases from J, the junction kept 11 bases outside the gene matches. This CDR3 contains 17 residues. The chain's CDR3 is CASSRGTARYSNQPQHF. CDR3 bases: TGTGCCAGTAGCCGCGGGACAGCTCGCTATAGCAATCAGCCCCAGCATTTT.

V usage is TRBV7-6 and J usage is TRBJ2-1; D is unresolved. This CDR3 contains 13 residues. V gave up 1 base and J gave up 5 bases, with 6 bases separating them. Germline lookup yields CDR1 SGHVS and CDR2 FNYEAQ. The CDR3 reads CASSLVVNNEQFF. CDR3 nucleotide sequence: TGTGCCAGCAGCTTAGTAGTGAACAATGAGCAGTTCTTC.